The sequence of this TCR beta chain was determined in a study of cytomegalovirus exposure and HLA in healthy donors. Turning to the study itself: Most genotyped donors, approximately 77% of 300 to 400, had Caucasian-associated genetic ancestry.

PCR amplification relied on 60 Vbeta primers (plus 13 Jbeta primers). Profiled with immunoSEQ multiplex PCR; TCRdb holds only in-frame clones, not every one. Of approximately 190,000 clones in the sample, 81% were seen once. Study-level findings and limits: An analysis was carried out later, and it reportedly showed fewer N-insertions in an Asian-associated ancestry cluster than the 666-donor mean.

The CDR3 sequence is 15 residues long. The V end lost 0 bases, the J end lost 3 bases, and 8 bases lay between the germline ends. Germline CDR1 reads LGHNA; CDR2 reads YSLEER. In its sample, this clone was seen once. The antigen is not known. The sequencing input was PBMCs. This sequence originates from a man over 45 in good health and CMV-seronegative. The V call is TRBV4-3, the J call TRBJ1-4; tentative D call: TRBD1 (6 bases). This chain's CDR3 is CASSQDGGPNEKLFF. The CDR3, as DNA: TGCGCCAGCAGCCAAGATGGGGGCCCTAATGAAAAACTGTTTTTT.